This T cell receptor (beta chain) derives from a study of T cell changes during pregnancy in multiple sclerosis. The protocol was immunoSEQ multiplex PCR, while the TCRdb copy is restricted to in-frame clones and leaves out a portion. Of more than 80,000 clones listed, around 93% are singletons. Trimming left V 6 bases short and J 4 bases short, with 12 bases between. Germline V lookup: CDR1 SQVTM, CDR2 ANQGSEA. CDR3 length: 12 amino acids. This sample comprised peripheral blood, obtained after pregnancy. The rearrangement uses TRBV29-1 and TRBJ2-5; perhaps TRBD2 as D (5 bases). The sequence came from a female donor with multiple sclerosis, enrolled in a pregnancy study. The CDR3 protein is CSVRAVGETQYF. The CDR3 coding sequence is TGCAGCGTGAGGGCGGTTGGAGAGACCCAGTACTTC.